Following are 28 T cell receptor beta chains from one sample sequenced in a study of response to subunit inactivated influenza vaccine. TCRdb independently ran MiXCR on the RT-PCR reads; one entry per CDR3 protein. The sample consists of about 180,000 distinct CDR3 sequences, around 11% of them appearing once. The specimen comprised CD8+ T cells sorted from PBMCs, sampled around 2 years after vaccination. The receptors originated from a man aged 50-75 years who received an inactivated influenza vaccine.

The chain has TRBV11-2 and TRBJ2-7; no reliable D call. The length of the CDR3 is 13 residues. The V end lost 0 bases, the J end lost 6 bases, and 9 bases lay between the germline ends. CDR1 SGHAT and CDR2 FQNNGV come from the germline V gene. The CDR3 here is CASSLDLGGEQYF. The CDR3 nucleotides read TGTGCCAGCAGCTTAGATCTGGGTGGCGAGCAGTACTTC.

This clonotype showed up just a few times. J is TRBJ1-1 and V is TRBV30, with D possibly TRBD1 on 5 matching bases. In germline, CDR1 is GTSNPN, CDR2 SVGIG (reference sequence). Trimming removed 5 bases at V and 5 bases at J, with 12 bases between. The CDR3 spans 12 residues. The CDR3 here is CAWQGLGTEAFF. The CDR3 DNA is TGTGCCTGGCAGGGACTCGGAACTGAAGCTTTCTTT. Full variable domain (remainder filled in from reference TRBV30 and TRBJ1-1): SQTIHQWPATLVQPVGSPLSLECTVEGTSNPNLYWYRQAAGRGLQLLFYSVGIGQISSEVPQNLSASRPQDRQFILSSKKLLLSDSGFYLCAWQGLGTEAFFGQGTRLTVV.

V and J are TRBV20-1 and TRBJ2-1, with D perhaps matching TRBD1 (6 bases). This CDR3 is built from 15 residues. Per germline, CDR1 DFQATT and CDR2 SNEGSKA (reference sequence). Trimming pared 0 bases from V and 1 base from J, leaving 10 bases between. This CDR3 is CSARDPTGSYNEQFF. For the CDR3, the DNA is TGCAGTGCTAGAGACCCGACAGGATCCTACAATGAGCAGTTCTTC.

Many counts were recorded for this clonotype. The V and J genes are TRBV7-9 and TRBJ2-3, with 10 bases identical to TRBD2. V shed 5 bases and J 6 bases; nucleotides not matched to a gene: 5. This CDR3 comprises 14 residues. Per the germline V gene, CDR1 is SEHNR and CDR2 is FQNEAQ (reference sequence). The CDR3 reads CASSPLAGVDTQYF. The CDR3 nucleotides read TGTGCCAGCAGCCCGCTAGCGGGGGTCGATACGCAGTATTTT. Supplemented by reference TRBV7-9 and TRBJ2-3, the full variable domain reads DTGVSQNPRHKITKRGQNVTFRCDPISEHNRLYWYRQTLGQGPEFLTYFQNEAQLEKSRLLSDRFSAERPKGSFSTLEIQRTEQGDSAMYLCASSPLAGVDTQYFGPGTRLTVL.

This clonotype showed up just a few times. V is TRBV28 and J is TRBJ2-7; TRBD1 matches 7 bases. The junction had 11 bases not matched to a gene; V was cut back by 2 bases and J by 4 bases. The CDR3 contains 16 residues. Germline assignment: CDR1 MDHEN and CDR2 SYDVKM. CDR3 loop: CASSLLPSGTEYEQYF. CDR3 DNA sequence: TGTGCCAGCAGTTTACTCCCCTCCGGGACAGAATACGAGCAGTACTTC. The full variable domain, in which reference TRBV28 and TRBJ2-7 provide the parts outside the CDR3, is DVKVTQSSRYLVKRTGEKVFLECVQDMDHENMFWYRQDPGLGLRLIYFSYDVKMKEKGDIPEGYSVSREKKERFSLILESASTNQTSMYLCASSLLPSGTEYEQYFGPGTRLTVT.

This clonotype was seen more than once but under ten times. This chain links TRBV28 with TRBJ2-7, with TRBD2 identical over 9 bases. CDR1 and CDR2 (germline): MDHEN, SYDVKM. This CDR3 has 14 amino acids. J lost 2 bases, V lost 4 bases, and 3 bases had no gene match. Here the CDR3 reads CASSSSGMPYEQYF. The CDR3 DNA sequence: TGTGCCAGCAGTTCTAGCGGGATGCCCTACGAGCAGTACTTC.

The genes are TRBV9 and TRBJ2-5; D perhaps matches TRBD2 (5 bases). CDR3 length: 14 amino acids. The germline CDR1 and CDR2 sequences are SGDLS and YYNGEE. Trimming stripped 0 bases from V and 0 bases from J, with 6 bases between. In nucleotides, the CDR3 is TGTGCCAGCAGCGTAGGCGGGTACCAAGAGACCCAGTACTTC. Translated, it gives CASSVGGYQETQYF. The variable domain in full, with the rest retrieved from reference TRBV9 and TRBJ2-5, is DSGVTQTPKHLITATGQRVTLRCSPRSGDLSVYWYQQSLDQGLQFLIQYYNGEERAKGNILERFSAQQFPDLHSELNLSSLELGDSALYFCASSVGGYQETQYFGPGTRLLVL.

This clonotype was seen a few times. This chain uses TRBV7-2 with TRBJ1-6; D may be TRBD1 (5 bases). CDR3 size: 15 residues. From germline, CDR1 is SGHTA and CDR2 FQGNSA. V gave up 1 base and J gave up 12 bases, with 16 bases separating them. This chain's CDR3 is CASSLGTGRGEPLHF. CDR3 in DNA: TGTGCCAGCAGCTTAGGAACGGGACGGGGGGAACCCCTCCACTTT. Complete variable domain (other parts from reference TRBV7-2 and TRBJ1-6): GAGVSQSPSNKVTEKGKDVELRCDPISGHTALYWYRQSLGQGLEFLIYFQGNSAPDKSGLPSDRFSAERTGGSVSTLTIQRTQQEDSAVYLCASSLGTGRGEPLHFGNGTRLTVT.

V and J are TRBV3-1 and TRBJ1-5, with D uncertain. CDR1 is LGHDT and CDR2 is YNNKEL in the germline V gene (reference sequence). Trimming took 2 bases from V and 4 from J, leaving 9 bases between them. This CDR3 comprises 14 residues. The CDR3 nucleotides are TGTGCCAGCAGCCAAAGGCAGGAGAATCAGCCCCAGCATTTT. Amino acids: CASSQRQENQPQHF.

This clonotype was observed a handful of times. V usage is TRBV29-1 and J usage is TRBJ2-7; the match to TRBD2 covers 9 bases. Germline CDR1 is SQVTM and CDR2 is ANQGSEA. J was trimmed by 4 bases and V by 7 bases; bases with no gene match: 8. The CDR3 length is 13 residues. The CDR3 loop is CSAVRREGYEQYF. DNA for the CDR3: TGCAGCGCGGTGAGGCGGGAGGGTTACGAGCAGTACTTC.

The chain is built from TRBV15 and TRBJ2-5; TRBD1 agrees at 9 bases. Germline assignment: CDR1 LNHNV and CDR2 YYDKDF (reference sequence). The CDR3 has 14 residues. The junction had 6 bases not matched to a gene; V was cut back by 3 bases and J by 7 bases. The CDR3 sequence is CATSRGQGRGTQYF. CDR3 nucleotide sequence: TGTGCCACCAGCAGGGGACAGGGACGGGGGACCCAGTACTTC.

The chain employs TRBV4-2 and TRBJ1-1; 8 nucleotides match TRBD1. The V gene's germline CDR1 is LGHNA and CDR2 YNFKEQ. The V segment lost 0 bases and the J segment 4 bases; nucleotides outside the gene matches: 7. CDR3 length: 16 residues. The CDR3, as DNA: TGTGCCAGCAGCCAAGAGGCAGGACAGGGTTTCACTGAAGCTTTCTTT. It is translated as CASSQEAGQGFTEAFF.

This clonotype was seen only a few times. The chain carries TRBV27 and TRBJ2-1, with TRBD1 matching over 7 bases. The germline V gene has CDR1 MNHEY and CDR2 SMNVEV (reference sequence). The CDR3 extends over 13 amino acids. The V gene end was trimmed by 3 bases and the J gene end by 5 bases; junction bases not matched to a gene: 1. In nucleotides, the CDR3 is TGTGCCAGCAGTTTTGGACAGGACAATGAGCAGTTCTTC. This gives the protein CASSFGQDNEQFF.

This chain connects TRBV5-6 to TRBJ2-7; 7 bases line up with TRBD2. CDR3 size: 15 residues. The germline V gene has CDR1 SGHDT and CDR2 YYEEEE. V was clipped by 2 bases and J by 3 bases; unmatched bases: 8. The CDR3 region is CASSFLTSPLYEQYF. DNA for the CDR3: TGTGCCAGCAGCTTCCTGACTAGCCCCCTCTACGAGCAGTACTTC.

The chain links TRBV20-1 to TRBJ2-7, with 8 bases aligning to TRBD2. Germline CDR1 is DFQATT and CDR2 is SNEGSKA (reference sequence). V lost 6 bases and J lost 5; bases outside the gene matches: 18. The CDR3 consists of 16 residues. CDR3 sequence (DNA): TGCAGTGCCCATTTAATAGGTACAGCGGGAGCCGACGAGCAGTACTTC. Translating it yields CSAHLIGTAGADEQYF.

This clonotype was recorded at least ten times. The chain has TRBV6-2 or TRBV6-3 and TRBJ2-1; D tentatively fits TRBD1 or TRBD2 (5 bases each). The V gene's germline CDR1 is MNHEY and CDR2 SVGEGT. V was clipped by 3 bases and J by 7 bases, with 13 bases between them. This CDR3 comprises 14 residues. The CDR3 region has the DNA TGTGCCAGCAGTTATCTCGGGACGGAGAATGAGCAGTTCTTC. Encoded protein: CASSYLGTENEQFF.

The V gene is TRBV14, the J gene TRBJ2-1; D not resolved. The CDR3 extends over 15 amino acids. With 0 bases removed from V and 1 base from J, the gap between germline ends came to 7 bases. CDR1 is SGHDN and CDR2 is FVKESK in the germline V gene. DNA for the CDR3: TGTGCCAGCAGCCAAGATACAGCGTCCTACAATGAGCAGTTCTTC. Protein product: CASSQDTASYNEQFF.

Only a few counts were recorded for this clonotype. The chain has TRBV30 and TRBJ2-1; the match to TRBD2 covers 9 bases. Germline assignment: CDR1 GTSNPN and CDR2 SVGIG (reference sequence). The CDR3 is 18 amino acids. Trimming removed 5 bases from V and 4 bases from J; junction bases left unmatched: 18. In DNA, the CDR3 is TGTGCCTGGGTCCGGGACCGAGGGCTAGCGGGGACATACAATGAGCAGTTCTTC. Encoded protein: CAWVRDRGLAGTYNEQFF.

This chain joins TRBV6-5 and TRBJ2-3; TRBD1 is a possible D gene (6 bases). The V end lost 4 bases, the J end lost 6 bases, and 11 bases lay between the germline ends. Germline V gene sequence: CDR1 MNHEY, CDR2 SVGAGI. The CDR3 is 13 residues long. The CDR3 reads CASSSGHLDTQYF. CDR3 in DNA: TGTGCCAGCAGTTCGGGACATCTTGATACGCAGTATTTT.

There are a few counts of this clonotype. The V and J genes are TRBV11-3 and TRBJ2-1; unclear D gene. The CDR3 runs 14 residues. Germline CDR1 and CDR2: SGHNT and YENEEA. Trimming cost V 1 base and J 10 bases, with 14 bases left between them. CDR3 amino acids: CASSLGSQVPEQFF. The DNA of the CDR3 is TGTGCCAGCAGCTTAGGGTCCCAGGTGCCAGAGCAGTTCTTC.

There are a few counts of this clonotype. This chain joins TRBV6-2 or TRBV6-3 and TRBJ2-2; 7 nucleotides line up with TRBD1. The CDR3 runs to 13 residues. Losses at the gene ends were 5 bases for V and 6 bases for J; bases not matched to a gene: 3. Germline CDR1 reads MNHEY; CDR2 reads SVGEGT. The CDR3 DNA follows: TGTGCCAGCAGTCATACAGGGGCCGGGGAGCTGTTTTTT. Translation gives CASSHTGAGELFF.

This clonotype was picked up many times. The chain has TRBV12-3 or TRBV12-4 and TRBJ2-1; 10 bases fit TRBD2. The CDR3 is 15 amino acids. The junction had 6 bases not matched to a gene; V was cut back by 5 bases and J by 5 bases. The CDR3 DNA sequence: TGTGCCAGCAGTCTCGGGACTAGCGTAAACAATGAGCAGTTCTTC. Its protein is CASSLGTSVNNEQFF.

The chain employs TRBV4-3 and TRBJ2-7; possibly TRBD1 for D (7 bases). CDR1 is LGHNA and CDR2 is YSLEER in the germline V gene. This CDR3 is 15 amino acids long. V was cut by 4 bases and J by 0 bases, with 13 bases left in between. In DNA form, the CDR3 reads TGCGCCAGCAGCCCGACAGGGAGGATCTCCTACGAGCAGTACTTC. This encodes CASSPTGRISYEQYF.

The table lists this clonotype with a few counts. For the CDR3, the DNA is TGTGCCAGCAGCCAGGGCGGGAGGGCCGAGCAGTACTTC. It specifies CASSQGGRAEQYF. The chain carries TRBV16 and TRBJ2-7; TRBD2 aligns across 9 bases. This CDR3 contains 13 residues. With 3 bases clipped from V and 6 bases from J, the junction kept 3 bases outside the gene matches. Germline CDR1 reads KGHSY; CDR2 reads FQNENV.

This clonotype was observed at least ten times. CDR3 DNA sequence: TGCGCCAGCAGCCAAGATGGGAGGCAGGGGGACTGGCCTGAGTACTTC. Its protein product is CASSQDGRQGDWPEYF. V usage is TRBV4-3 and J usage is TRBJ2-5; tentatively, D is TRBD1 (7 bases). Looked up from germline, CDR1 is LGHNA and CDR2 is YSLEER. The germline V and J ends were trimmed by 0 bases and 12 bases, with 23 bases remaining between them. The CDR3 runs to 16 residues.

The chain combines TRBV19 with TRBJ1-1; D is unresolved. V dropped 3 bases and J dropped 6 bases, with 5 bases sitting between them. This CDR3 is built from 11 residues. CDR1 LNHDA and CDR2 SQIVND come from the germline V gene (reference sequence). The CDR3 protein is CASSITAEAFF. The CDR3 coding sequence is TGTGCCAGTAGTATTACGGCTGAAGCTTTCTTT.

This sequence joins TRBV10-1 and TRBJ2-2, with 9 bases fitting TRBD1. The CDR3 is made up of 14 amino acids. Trimming took 4 bases from V and 5 from J; bases not matched to a gene: 2. Germline lookup yields CDR1 WNHNN and CDR2 SYGVQD (reference sequence). The CDR3 here is CASSAGTGTGELFF. CDR3 DNA sequence: TGCGCCAGCAGTGCCGGGACAGGGACCGGGGAGCTGTTTTTT.

This clonotype was observed at least ten times. The chain links TRBV28 to TRBJ2-7; 10 bases are shared with TRBD2. The CDR3 length is 15 residues. CDR1 and CDR2 (germline): MDHEN, SYDVKM. With V trimmed by 3 bases and J by 4 bases, 6 bases remained unmatched. CDR3 nucleotides: TGTGCCAGCAGTTTTCTCGGGACTAGCGCTTACGAGCAGTACTTC. Translating gives CASSFLGTSAYEQYF.